The rows below give T cell receptor beta chains drawn from one sample of a study of cytomegalovirus exposure and HLA in healthy donors. The assay was immunoSEQ multiplex PCR, and TCRdb's table has in-frame clones only and misses some. Among hundreds of thousands of clones listed, around 86% were seen once. Source material: PBMCs. The receptors were gathered from a woman aged 18-29 years in good health and CMV-seropositive. CDR3s include the opening cysteine and the closing phenylalanine or tryptophan. The D gene is left open where the match is weak. Clone size is given for some rows only: seen once, a few or many times, or a class if the clone is expanded.

v_gene: TRBV28; d_gene: TRBD1; j_gene: TRBJ1-1; abundance: .; CDR3aa: CASPRRGQGASEAFF; CDR3nt: TGTGCCAGCCCCCGGCGTGGACAGGGGGCGTCTGAAGCTTTCTTT
v_gene: TRBV19; d_gene: .; j_gene: TRBJ2-7; abundance: .; CDR3aa: CASTSRGGYEQYF; CDR3nt: TGTGCCAGTACCTCGCGAGGGGGCTACGAGCAGTACTTC
v_gene: TRBV30; d_gene: .; j_gene: TRBJ1-1; abundance: .; CDR3aa: CAWGLGMNTEAFF; CDR3nt: TGTGCCTGGGGACTTGGCATGAACACTGAAGCTTTCTTT
v_gene: TRBV7-9; d_gene: TRBD2; j_gene: TRBJ2-1; abundance: .; CDR3aa: CASSQGLAGVGEQFF; CDR3nt: TGTGCCAGCAGCCAAGGACTAGCGGGAGTTGGTGAGCAGTTCTTC
v_gene: TRBV6-4; d_gene: .; j_gene: TRBJ1-1; abundance: .; CDR3aa: CARQFWGRRYTEAFF; CDR3nt: TGTGCCAGACAATTTTGGGGTAGGAGGTACACTGAAGCTTTCTTT
v_gene: TRBV7-8; d_gene: TRBD2; j_gene: TRBJ2-1; abundance: .; CDR3aa: CASSSKREKDNEQFF; CDR3nt: TGTGCCAGCAGCTCGAAGCGGGAGAAGGACAATGAGCAGTTCTTC
v_gene: TRBV5-1; d_gene: TRBD1; j_gene: TRBJ1-4; abundance: .; CDR3aa: CASRRQGARREKLFF; CDR3nt: TGCGCCAGCAGACGCCAGGGGGCCCGCAGGGAAAAACTGTTTTTT
v_gene: TRBV7-6; d_gene: TRBD1; j_gene: TRBJ2-7; abundance: .; CDR3aa: CASSSDGTVGYEQYF; CDR3nt: TGTGCCAGCAGCTCCGACGGGACAGTTGGCTACGAGCAGTACTTC
v_gene: TRBV25-1; d_gene: .; j_gene: TRBJ1-5; abundance: .; CDR3aa: CASSETSGLSNQPQHF; CDR3nt: TGTGCCAGCAGTGAAACCTCGGGACTGAGCAATCAGCCCCAGCATTTT
v_gene: TRBV28; d_gene: .; j_gene: TRBJ2-3; abundance: .; CDR3aa: CASSLLEHSQYF; CDR3nt: TGTGCCAGCAGTCTACTAGAGCATTCGCAGTATTTT
v_gene: TRBV5-1; d_gene: TRBD1; j_gene: TRBJ1-1; abundance: .; CDR3aa: CASSWRQTGATEAFF; CDR3nt: TGCGCCAGCAGCTGGAGACAGACAGGGGCCACTGAAGCTTTCTTT
v_gene: TRBV4-1; d_gene: .; j_gene: TRBJ1-1; abundance: .; CDR3aa: CASSQDSQGRTEAFF; CDR3nt: TGCGCCAGCAGCCAAGATTCCCAGGGGCGGACTGAAGCTTTCTTT
v_gene: TRBV5-8; d_gene: .; j_gene: TRBJ1-4; abundance: .; CDR3aa: CASHKFDSATNEKLFF; CDR3nt: TGTGCCAGCCACAAATTCGACAGTGCAACTAATGAAAAACTGTTTTTT
v_gene: TRBV5-4; d_gene: .; j_gene: TRBJ1-1; abundance: .; CDR3aa: CASSLLGQMNTEAFF; CDR3nt: TGTGCCAGCAGCTTGTTGGGGCAGATGAACACTGAAGCTTTCTTT
v_gene: TRBV6-5; d_gene: .; j_gene: TRBJ1-1; abundance: .; CDR3aa: CASSFRKNTEAFF; CDR3nt: TGTGCCAGCAGTTTCAGAAAGAACACTGAAGCTTTCTTT
v_gene: TRBV28; d_gene: TRBD1; j_gene: TRBJ2-7; abundance: .; CDR3aa: CASSLGTGGAYEQYF; CDR3nt: TGTGCCAGCAGTCTCGGGACAGGGGGAGCCTACGAGCAGTACTTC
v_gene: TRBV4-1; d_gene: TRBD1; j_gene: TRBJ1-1; abundance: once; CDR3aa: CASSQTRTGIFF; CDR3nt: TGCGCCAGCAGCCAAACTCGGACAGGAATTTTCTTT
v_gene: TRBV5-1; d_gene: .; j_gene: TRBJ1-5; abundance: .; CDR3aa: CASSLAGNQPQHF; CDR3nt: TGCGCCAGCAGCTTGGCAGGCAATCAGCCCCAGCATTTT
v_gene: TRBV7-8; d_gene: TRBD2; j_gene: TRBJ2-7; abundance: .; CDR3aa: CASSLTSGRSLGYEQYF; CDR3nt: TGTGCCAGCAGCCTTACTAGCGGGAGGTCCCTGGGCTACGAGCAGTACTTC
v_gene: TRBV14; d_gene: .; j_gene: TRBJ1-2; abundance: .; CDR3aa: CASSQGRRANYGYTF; CDR3nt: TGTGCCAGCAGCCAAGGAAGGAGGGCCAACTATGGCTACACCTTC
v_gene: TRBV19; d_gene: .; j_gene: TRBJ2-7; abundance: .; CDR3aa: CASSIRGQGYEQYF; CDR3nt: TGTGCCAGTAGTATTCGTGGGCAGGGCTACGAGCAGTACTTC
v_gene: TRBV5-1; d_gene: TRBD1; j_gene: TRBJ1-4; abundance: once; CDR3aa: CASSLGDRGYNEKLFF; CDR3nt: TGCGCCAGCAGCTTGGGGGACAGGGGGTACAATGAAAAACTGTTTTTT
v_gene: TRBV18; d_gene: .; j_gene: TRBJ2-5; abundance: .; CDR3aa: CASSPQQAAREETQYF; CDR3nt: TGTGCCAGCTCACCTCAACAGGCAGCAAGAGAAGAGACCCAGTACTTC
v_gene: TRBV7-2; d_gene: .; j_gene: TRBJ2-1; abundance: .; CDR3aa: CASSFHGQNNEQFF; CDR3nt: TGTGCCAGCAGCTTCCATGGTCAGAACAATGAGCAGTTCTTC